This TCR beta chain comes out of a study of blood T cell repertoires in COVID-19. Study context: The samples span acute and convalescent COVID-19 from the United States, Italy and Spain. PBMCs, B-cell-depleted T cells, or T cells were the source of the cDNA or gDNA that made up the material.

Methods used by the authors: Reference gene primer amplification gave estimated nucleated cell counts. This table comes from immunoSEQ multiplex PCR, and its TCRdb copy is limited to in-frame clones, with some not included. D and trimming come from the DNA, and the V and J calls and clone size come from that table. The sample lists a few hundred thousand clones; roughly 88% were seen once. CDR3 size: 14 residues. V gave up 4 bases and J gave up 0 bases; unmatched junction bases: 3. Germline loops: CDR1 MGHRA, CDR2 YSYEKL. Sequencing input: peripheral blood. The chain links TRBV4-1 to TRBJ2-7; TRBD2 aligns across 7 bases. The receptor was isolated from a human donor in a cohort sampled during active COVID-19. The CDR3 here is CASSPPGGSYEQYF. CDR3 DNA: TGCGCCAGCAGCCCCCCGGGGGGCTCCTACGAGCAGTACTTC.